The clone carrying this TCR beta chain has a handful of counts. The antigen remains undetermined. This CDR3 is built from 14 residues. V dropped 6 bases and J dropped 2 bases, with 13 bases sitting between them. Germline values: CDR1 ENHRY, CDR2 SYGVKD. The authors ran a second PCR of roughly 7 to 11 cycles using a sample-barcoded 5' primer and a J-beta primer mix. TCRdb reanalysed the 5' RACE reads using MiXCR and keeps one entry per CDR3 protein. Seen here are some 1.4 million distinct CDR3 sequences, roughly 40% observed once, and the top ten hold under 8%. The source of the sample is a study of blood T cells in healthy people across ages. The study's findings and limits: Long-lived and aged donors differed, with more naive CD4+ cells and higher diversity in the long-lived. A roughly linear fall in TCR beta diversity per million T cells was seen with increasing age. With unsorted PBMCs, a conclusive comparison of naive versus antigen-experienced cells was not possible.

Each sample used at least 6.5 million PBMCs. The receptor's source is a woman younger than 30 in good health. The sequenced material came from blood. The chain recombines TRBV10-3 with TRBJ1-1, with a tentative D call TRBD1 (5 bases). This chain's CDR3 is CAISGGTLNTEAFF. Written as DNA, the CDR3 is TGTGCCATCAGCGGCGGGACGCTCAACACTGAAGCTTTCTTT.